This T cell receptor (beta chain) appears in the sequencing data of a study of control samples from healthy donors and cancer patients. Produced via immunoSEQ multiplex PCR; TCRdb's table is partial and in-frame only. In the table there are 82,000 or so clones, around 94% of which are singletons. Trimming removed 6 bases at V and 2 bases at J, with 7 bases between. Germline V lookup: CDR1 SGHVS, CDR2 FQNEAQ. The CDR3 extends over 12 amino acids. This receptor was identified in a woman aged 18-29 years in good health. The gene calls are TRBV7-8 and TRBJ1-2; D is undetermined. Sequencing was carried out using blood. CDR3 protein: CASRAPNYGYTF. For the CDR3, the DNA is TGTGCCAGCAGGGCTCCAAACTATGGCTACACCTTC.